Listed below are T cell receptor beta chains from one sample, sequenced in a study of blood T cell repertoires in COVID-19. Some clones are missing from TCRdb's copy, which holds only in-frame ones; the method was immunoSEQ multiplex PCR. The sample includes 350,000 to 450,000 clones, roughly 84% of them seen just once. Sequenced sample: PBMCs or T cells enriched from blood (not recorded which). All receptors come from a woman aged 18 to 35 who had been exposed to COVID-19. The CDR3 runs from the conserved cysteine through the conserved F or W. D genes are given only for firm matches. Clone size, where shown, is once, few, many, or a class for clones that have expanded.

TRBJ1-2	TRBV28	TRBD1	-	TGTGCCAGCAGTTCCTCTTTACAGGGGGCGAGAGGCTACACCTTC	CASSSSLQGARGYTF
TRBJ1-2	TRBV18	TRBD1	-	TGTGCCAGCTCACCCGGCCGGGACAGTTATGGCTACACCTTC	CASSPGRDSYGYTF
TRBJ1-3	TRBV14	TRBD1	once	TGTGCCAGCAGCCAAGCCTCCCCGACAGGGGGGTTCTCTGGAAACACCATATATTTT	CASSQASPTGGFSGNTIYF
TRBJ2-5	TRBV18	TRBD2	-	TGTGCCAGCTCGCTGGGCGGGAGAGAATTTGGGACCCAGTACTTC	CASSLGGREFGTQYF
TRBJ2-2	TRBV7-9	-	-	TGTGCCAGCAGCTCATTAGTGGGGGAGCTGTTTTTT	CASSSLVGELFF
TRBJ2-7	TRBV27	TRBD1	once	TGTGCCAGCAGTTTAGTCGGGACAGGGTCCTACGAGCAGTACTTC	CASSLVGTGSYEQYF
TRBJ2-7	TRBV27	TRBD1	-	TGTGCCAGCAGTTTAGTACGGGACAGTTCCTCCTACGAGCAGTACTTC	CASSLVRDSSSYEQYF
TRBJ1-2	TRBV9	TRBD1	-	TGTGCCAGCAGCGACAGTCGGGACAGGGTCTATGGCTACACCTTC	CASSDSRDRVYGYTF
TRBJ2-3	TRBV13	TRBD2	-	TGTGCCAGCAGCTCAGCGGGGGCTAAAGATACGCAGTATTTT	CASSSAGAKDTQYF
TRBJ2-3	TRBV29-1	TRBD2	-	TGCAGCGCCAGAGCCGGGACTAGCGGGGATACGCAGTATTTT	CSARAGTSGDTQYF
TRBJ2-3	TRBV5-4	TRBD2	-	TGTGCCAGCAGCCTTACCGGGACTATCACAGATACGCAGTATTTT	CASSLTGTITDTQYF
TRBJ1-5	TRBV19	-	-	TGTGCCAGTCTATTCGGGGGGACTAATAGCAATCAGCCCCAGCATTTT	CASLFGGTNSNQPQHF
TRBJ2-7	TRBV3-1/TRBV3-2	-	-	TGTGCCAGCAGCTTCGTCGGCGAGCAGTACTTC	CASSFVGEQYF
TRBJ1-6	TRBV3-1/TRBV3-2	-	-	TGTGCCAGCAGAGATACAGGCTTTAATTCACCCCTCCACTTT	CASRDTGFNSPLHF
TRBJ1-2	TRBV2	-	-	TGTGCCAGCAATTTTGGACCGGGGGTATATGGCTACACCTTC	CASNFGPGVYGYTF
TRBJ1-2	TRBV29-1	TRBD1	-	TGCAGCGAAGGACAGGGCTCAAACTATGGCTACACCTTC	CSEGQGSNYGYTF
TRBJ2-1	TRBV28	TRBD2	-	TGTGCCAGCAGATTGGGACTAGCGGGAAGCAATGAGCAGTTCTTC	CASRLGLAGSNEQFF
TRBJ2-7	TRBV10-3	-	-	TGTGCCATCAGTGAGTCCCGGAGCATGTACGAGCAGTACTTC	CAISESRSMYEQYF
TRBJ1-1	TRBV6-2/TRBV6-3	TRBD1	once	TGTGCCAGCAGTTTGAGGCCTGACAGGGGGCGCCCCCGGGACACTGAAGCTTTCTTT	CASSLRPDRGRPRDTEAFF
TRBJ2-1	TRBV5-1	TRBD1	-	TGCGCCAGCAGGGTCGGGACAGTTCCCTACAATGAGCAGTTCTTC	CASRVGTVPYNEQFF
TRBJ2-7	TRBV4-3	TRBD1	-	TGCGCCAGCAGCCATTACACTACGGGACAGGTGCAAGAGCAGTACTTC	CASSHYTTGQVQEQYF
TRBJ2-7	TRBV4-1	-	-	TGCGCCAGCAGCCAGGCGGTGAGCTCCTACGAGCAGTACTTC	CASSQAVSSYEQYF
TRBJ2-3	TRBV5-1	-	few	TGCGCCAGCAGCTTGGCCGAGCCGCCCGATACGCAGTATTTT	CASSLAEPPDTQYF
TRBJ1-4	TRBV12-5	TRBD1	-	TGTGCTAGTGGTCTCACCGACAGGGGAGGGTGTGAAAAACTGTTTTTT	CASGLTDRGGCEKLFF
TRBJ1-2	TRBV4-1	TRBD1	-	TGCGCCAGCAGCCAAGAAGGGGACAGGGAGGCGGCCTTC	CASSQEGDREAAF
TRBJ1-2	TRBV6-5	-	-	TGTGCCAGCAGTTACGTGGCAGGGCTTACCTATGGCTACACCTTC	CASSYVAGLTYGYTF
TRBJ2-1	TRBV7-7	-	-	TGTGCTAGCAGCCCGTCAGACAGTCCCTCCTACAATGAGCAGTTCTTC	CASSPSDSPSYNEQFF
TRBJ1-4	TRBV6-5	-	-	TGTGCCAGCAGTTACCAGGGTCCGGGTATGGAAAAACTGTTTTTT	CASSYQGPGMEKLFF
TRBJ2-4	TRBV7-2	-	-	TGTGCCAGCAGCTTAGGAGCAGGCATAGCCAAAAACATTCAGTACTTC	CASSLGAGIAKNIQYF
TRBJ1-5	TRBV10-3	TRBD1	-	TGTGCCATCAGCGGACAGGCCGATCAGCCCCAGCATTTT	CAISGQADQPQHF
TRBJ2-1	TRBV4-1	TRBD1	-	TGCGCCAGCAGCCCGGGAAGCAGGGGGAATGAGCAGTTCTTC	CASSPGSRGNEQFF
TRBJ2-1	TRBV14	-	-	TGTGCCAGCAGTAAAGAGGGGGATGAGCAGTTCTTC	CASSKEGDEQFF
TRBJ1-3	TRBV6-5	-	-	TGTGCCAGCAGTACTACAGGGATCTCTGGAAACACCATATATTTT	CASSTTGISGNTIYF
TRBJ2-5	TRBV14	TRBD1	-	TGTGCCAGCAGCGCCGGGACAGATATACAAGAGACCCAGTACTTC	CASSAGTDIQETQYF
TRBJ2-7	TRBV19	-	-	TGTGCCAGTAGTAGAGGTCGGGAGTCCTACGAGCAGTACTTC	CASSRGRESYEQYF
TRBJ1-2	TRBV28	TRBD1	once	TGTGCCAGCAGTCCAGGACAGGTTCATGGCTACACCTTC	CASSPGQVHGYTF
TRBJ2-1	TRBV11-3	TRBD2	-	TGTGCCAGCAGCTTCAGACTAGCGGTATACAATGAGCAGTTCTTC	CASSFRLAVYNEQFF
TRBJ1-5	TRBV20-1	-	-	TGCAGTGCTTCCGGGGGGGGGCCCCAGCATTTT	CSASGGGPQHF
TRBJ2-1	TRBV19	TRBD2	once	TGTGCCAGTAGTTCAACTAGCGGGGGGAGCTCCTACAATGAGCAGTTCTTC	CASSSTSGGSSYNEQFF
TRBJ1-3	TRBV18	-	-	TGTGCCAGCTCACCGCGTCTTGGAAACACCATATATTTT	CASSPRLGNTIYF
TRBJ2-2	TRBV7-3	-	-	TGTGCCAGCAGCTCGAAACTAGGCACCAGGGAGCTGTTTTTT	CASSSKLGTRELFF
TRBJ1-1	TRBV6-5	TRBD1	-	TGTGCCAGCGCTACAGGGGATGGGGTCACTGAAGCTTTCTTT	CASATGDGVTEAFF
TRBJ1-1	TRBV27	-	-	TGTGCCAGCAGCGATCTCGCGGGGGCTGAAGCTTTCTTT	CASSDLAGAEAFF
TRBJ2-5	TRBV10-3	-	-	TGTGCCACCCTACAAGAGACCCAGTACTTC	CATLQETQYF
TRBJ1-3	TRBV3-1/TRBV3-2	-	-	TGTGCCAGCAGCCTTCAGGGGAACTCTGGAAACACCATATATTTT	CASSLQGNSGNTIYF
TRBJ2-3	TRBV6-6	TRBD2	-	TGTGCCAGCAGCGACGGACTAGCGGGAGAGGATACGCAGTATTTT	CASSDGLAGEDTQYF
TRBJ1-2	TRBV29-1	TRBD1	few	TGCAGCGTTAAGGGGGCAGGTAACTATGGCTACACCTTC	CSVKGAGNYGYTF